A single sample is the source of the 27 T cell receptor beta chains below, sequenced in a study of T cells in Graves' hyperthyroidism and ophthalmopathy. TCR beta CDR3 regions were amplified from RNA. Primed by the HTBI set, a first-round RT-PCR was run on the TCR CDR3. TCRdb itself ran the multiplex PCR reads through MiXCR, one entry per CDR3 protein. The sample holds nearly 750,000 distinct CDR3 sequences, just over 35% seen once. Sequences were obtained from blood. Receptor source: a woman aged 35 to 49 with Graves' hyperthyroidism.

This clonotype has a handful of counts. The chain links TRBV19 to TRBJ1-2, with a tentative D call TRBD1 (6 bases). Germline V CDR1 and CDR2: LNHDA, SQIVND (reference sequence). The CDR3 runs to 13 residues. Deletions cut 7 bases from V and 9 bases from J, with 18 bases between. CDR3 DNA sequence: TGTGCCAGTATGACAGGACACCTAAGGAGCTACACCTTC. Amino acids: CASMTGHLRSYTF.

Only a few counts were recorded for this clonotype. The rearrangement links TRBV20-1 to TRBJ2-5, with 8 bases aligning to TRBD2. The germline V gene encodes CDR1 DFQATT and CDR2 SNEGSKA (reference sequence). Unmatched junction bases numbered 12, after V lost 4 bases and J lost 2 bases. CDR3 length equals 16 residues. The CDR3 spells CSAIYSGGGPQETQYF. In nucleotides, the CDR3 is TGCAGTGCTATTTACTCGGGGGGGGGCCCGCAAGAGACCCAGTACTTC.

The J gene is TRBJ2-2, the V gene TRBV7-3; 9 nucleotides align to TRBD1. The germline V gene has CDR1 SGHTA and CDR2 FQGTGA. The CDR3 is made up of 14 amino acids. Unmatched junction bases numbered 3, after V lost 5 bases and J lost 5 bases. The CDR3 protein is CASSQTGGTGELFF. The CDR3, as DNA: TGTGCCAGCAGCCAGACAGGGGGGACCGGGGAGCTGTTTTTT.

The chain links TRBV10-3 to TRBJ2-2; D call uncertain. The CDR3 is 11 amino acids. V lost 10 bases and J lost 9, with 12 bases in between. Germline V CDR1 and CDR2: ENHRY, SYGVKD. The CDR3 nucleotides are TGTGCCAGCAGCCTAAATCGGGAGCTGTTTTTT. Amino acids: CASSLNRELFF.

This clonotype has at least ten counts. The chain's CDR3 is CAISESTEGYGYTF. In nucleotides, the CDR3 is TGTGCCATCAGTGAGTCGACGGAGGGCTATGGCTACACCTTC. The chain carries TRBV10-3 and TRBJ1-2, with D unresolved. V dropped 0 bases and J dropped 4 bases, with 9 bases sitting between them. The CDR3 is 14 residues long. Germline CDR1 ENHRY, CDR2 SYGVKD.

This clonotype showed up just a few times. This chain uses TRBV14 with TRBJ2-7; perhaps TRBD2 as D (6 bases). The germline V gene encodes CDR1 SGHDN and CDR2 FVKESK. CDR3 length: 14 amino acids. Deletions cut 0 bases from V and 3 bases from J, with 9 bases between. CDR3 DNA sequence: TGTGCCAGCAGCCAAGACGGGGGATTCTACGAGCAGTACTTC. This encodes CASSQDGGFYEQYF.

This clonotype was seen more than once but under ten times. This chain uses TRBV7-9 with TRBJ2-5, with TRBD1 identical over 9 bases. With V trimmed by 4 bases and J by 1 base, 7 bases remained unmatched. Germline CDR1 reads SEHNR; CDR2 reads FQNEAQ (reference sequence). This CDR3 is 16 amino acids long. CDR3 sequence: CASSSGTGNPQETQYF. DNA of the CDR3: TGTGCCAGCAGCTCTGGGACAGGGAATCCCCAAGAGACCCAGTACTTC.

The V and J genes are TRBV10-3 and TRBJ1-2; D might be TRBD1 (5 bases). This CDR3 has 13 amino acids. Germline lookup yields CDR1 ENHRY and CDR2 SYGVKD. The germline V and J ends were trimmed by 6 bases and 8 bases, with 16 bases remaining between them. The CDR3 coding sequence is TGTGCCATCAGCCGGGGGACCATGGGCGGCTACACCTTC. Amino acids: CAISRGTMGGYTF.

V gene TRBV7-9 combines with J gene TRBJ1-6, with a possible D match to TRBD1 (5 bases). Between the trimmed V and J ends, which lost 5 bases and 0 bases, there was a span of 14 bases. This CDR3 has 17 residues. CDR1 is SEHNR, CDR2 FQNEAQ, per germline (reference sequence). The CDR3 protein is CASSPVGASSYNSPLHF. CDR3 DNA sequence: TGTGCCAGCAGCCCAGTTGGGGCGAGCTCCTATAATTCACCCCTCCACTTT. Full variable domain (remainder filled in from reference TRBV7-9 and TRBJ1-6): DTGVSQNPRHKITKRGQNVTFRCDPISEHNRLYWYRQTLGQGPEFLTYFQNEAQLEKSRLLSDRFSAERPKGSFSTLEIQRTEQGDSAMYLCASSPVGASSYNSPLHFGNGTRLTVT.

This rearrangement joins TRBV25-1 to TRBJ1-6; TRBD1 agrees at 8 bases. V shed 4 bases, J shed 10 bases, and the junction held 18 bases outside the gene matches. CDR3 length: 18 residues. The germline V gene has CDR1 MGHDK and CDR2 SYGVNS. The CDR3 is CASSASARGQGALSPLHF. In nucleotides, the CDR3 is TGTGCCAGCAGTGCTAGCGCCCGTGGTCAGGGGGCTCTATCACCCCTCCACTTT.

The chain has TRBV10-3 and TRBJ1-1; D not resolved. Trimming removed 11 bases at V and 3 bases at J, with 19 bases between. This CDR3 has 14 amino acids. Germline V lookup: CDR1 ENHRY, CDR2 SYGVKD. As DNA, the CDR3 is TGTGCCTCCCTCGGGTCAGATACTTACACTGAAGCTTTCTTT. Amino acid sequence: CASLGSDTYTEAFF.

A single count supports this clonotype. This could be a read error, since a much larger clone is one nucleotide away. The gene calls are TRBV7-9 and TRBJ1-5, with D possibly being TRBD1 (5 bases). There are 13 residues in the CDR3. Germline V CDR1 and CDR2: SEHNR, FQNEAQ (reference sequence). Trimming removed 5 bases at V and 6 bases at J, with 11 bases between. In DNA, the CDR3 is TGTGCCAGCAGCCCCCCAGGGTTTCAGCCCCAGCATTTT. Its translation is CASSPPGFQPQHF.

This clonotype was seen only a few times. The CDR3 spells CASSQEGRRTKAFF. For the CDR3, the DNA is TGCGCCAGCAGCCAAGAAGGCCGACGGACAAAAGCTTTCTTT. This chain joins TRBV4-1 and TRBJ1-1; TRBD1 might be the D (5 bases). The CDR3 spans 14 residues. V dropped 0 bases and J dropped 9 bases, with 14 bases sitting between them. CDR1 and CDR2 (germline): MGHRA, YSYEKL.

This clonotype was seen at least ten times. The CDR3: CASSDDRVAGYTF. Here the CDR3 DNA reads TGTGCCAGCAGCGACGACAGGGTTGCGGGCTACACCTTC. The chain employs TRBV12-3 or TRBV12-4 and TRBJ1-2; 7 nucleotides agree with TRBD1. CDR3 length: 13 residues. The V segment lost 6 bases and the J segment 8 bases; nucleotides outside the gene matches: 9.

There are a few counts of this clonotype. V is TRBV19 and J is TRBJ1-2, with 8 bases matching TRBD1. The CDR3 extends over 14 amino acids. The germline V gene has CDR1 LNHDA and CDR2 SQIVND (reference sequence). Trimming took 5 bases from V and 4 from J; bases not matched to a gene: 6. The CDR3 DNA reads as TGTGCCAGTAGTCCAACCACAGGGGGCTATGGCTACACCTTC. Translation gives CASSPTTGGYGYTF.

The chain recombines TRBV20-1 with TRBJ2-5; 7 bases are shared with TRBD1. The CDR3 has 14 residues. CDR1 and CDR2 from the germline V gene are DFQATT and SNEGSKA (reference sequence). The trim removed 4 bases at V and 3 bases at J, leaving 8 bases unmatched. In DNA, the CDR3 is TGCAGTGCTATGGGGCCAGACAGGGAAGAGACCCAGTACTTC. This encodes CSAMGPDREETQYF.

This clonotype was recorded many times. The rearrangement uses TRBV7-9 and TRBJ2-5, with D uncertain. Trimming removed 5 bases from V and 2 bases from J, with 15 bases in between. The germline V gene has CDR1 SEHNR and CDR2 FQNEAQ (reference sequence). This CDR3 has 15 amino acids. The CDR3 DNA is TGTGCCAGCAGCCCATCAAGATTCGCACAAGAGACCCAGTACTTC. Encoded protein: CASSPSRFAQETQYF.

This clonotype came up once. The J gene is TRBJ1-2, the V gene TRBV15; 8 bases are shared with TRBD1. The germline V gene has CDR1 LNHNV and CDR2 YYDKDF (reference sequence). The CDR3 totals 13 residues. V dropped 6 bases and J dropped 12; count of bases not matched to a gene: 12. Here the CDR3 reads CATRKTGDGGNTF. The CDR3 nucleotides read TGTGCCACCAGGAAGACAGGGGATGGTGGAAACACCTTC. Based on the CDR3 plus reference TRBV15 and TRBJ1-2, the full variable domain is DAMVIQNPRYQVTQFGKPVTLSCSQTLNHNVMYWYQQKSSQAPKLLFHYYDKDFNNEADTPDNFQSRRPNTSFCFLDIRSPGLGDTAMYLCATRKTGDGGNTFGSGTRLTVV.

The chain couples TRBV13 to TRBJ2-2; 8 bases agree with TRBD2. V gave up 4 bases and J gave up 1 base; unmatched junction bases: 5. The CDR3 consists of 16 residues. In germline, CDR1 is PRHDT, CDR2 FYEKMQ (reference sequence). The chain's CDR3 is CASSSPLAGNTGELFF. The DNA for the CDR3 is TGTGCCAGCAGCTCCCCTCTAGCGGGGAACACCGGGGAGCTGTTTTTT.

The chain has TRBV9 and TRBJ1-1, with D possibly matching TRBD1 (5 bases). CDR1 is SGDLS and CDR2 is YYNGEE in the germline V gene. CDR3 length: 15 residues. V was clipped by 0 bases and J by 5 bases, with 14 bases between them. The CDR3 is CASSVGDGHTTEAFF. The CDR3 nucleotides read TGTGCCAGCAGCGTAGGTGACGGACATACAACTGAAGCTTTCTTT.

This clonotype was seen more than once but under ten times. V is TRBV11-2 and J is TRBJ1-1, with D maybe TRBD1 (5 bases). Trimming pared 3 bases from V and 3 bases from J, leaving 11 bases between. Germline lookup yields CDR1 SGHAT and CDR2 FQNNGV. The CDR3 loop spans 14 amino acids. The CDR3 DNA reads TGTGCCAGCAGCTTCCCGGGGCAAGACACTGAAGCTTTCTTT. Residues: CASSFPGQDTEAFF.

This clonotype has at least ten counts. J is TRBJ2-5 and V is TRBV5-4; D is perhaps TRBD1 (5 bases). CDR3 length equals 12 residues. CDR1 is SGHNT and CDR2 is YYREEE in the germline V gene (reference sequence). The ends were cut back, 4 bases at V and 3 bases at J, with 7 bases in the middle. The CDR3 loop is CASSQGKETQYF. The DNA of the CDR3 is TGTGCCAGCAGCCAGGGTAAAGAGACCCAGTACTTC.

This clonotype appeared a few times. This chain joins TRBV6-2 or TRBV6-3 and TRBJ2-5, with D perhaps matching TRBD1 or TRBD2 (5 bases each). V lost 4 bases, J lost 5 bases, and 14 bases lay in between. CDR3 length equals 14 residues. CDR1 and CDR2 from the germline V gene are MNHEY and SVGEGT. This CDR3 is CASSLAGSWETQYF. The DNA for the CDR3 is TGTGCCAGCAGTTTAGCAGGGAGTTGGGAGACCCAGTACTTC.

This clonotype has a handful of counts. This chain uses TRBV7-9 with TRBJ2-7, with 10 bases that match TRBD2. Germline lookup yields CDR1 SEHNR and CDR2 FQNEAQ (reference sequence). The CDR3 is 16 amino acids. After removal of 5 bases from V and 2 bases from J, the junction contained 9 bases not matched to a gene. The CDR3 is CASSHIQREGTYEQYF. In nucleotides, the CDR3 is TGTGCCAGCAGCCACATTCAGCGGGAGGGAACCTACGAGCAGTACTTC.

This clonotype was found a few times. This chain joins TRBV14 and TRBJ1-2; 10 bases map to TRBD1. After removal of 8 bases from V and 1 base from J, the junction contained 4 bases not matched to a gene. CDR1 and CDR2 (germline): SGHDN, FVKESK. The CDR3 sequence is 14 residues long. This CDR3 is CASARTGGNYGYTF. The CDR3 region has the DNA TGTGCCAGCGCCCGGACAGGGGGTAACTATGGCTACACCTTC.

V gene TRBV7-3 combines with J gene TRBJ2-2; 9 bases map to TRBD2. The germline V gene has CDR1 SGHTA and CDR2 FQGTGA. The CDR3 is made up of 15 amino acids. Trimming cost V 2 bases and J 4 bases; bases outside gene matches: 2. The CDR3 DNA sequence: TGTGCCAGCAGCTTAGCGACTAGCGGCACCGGGGAGCTGTTTTTT. Translation gives CASSLATSGTGELFF.

A few counts support this clonotype. The chain links TRBV4-1 to TRBJ1-1, with TRBD1 matching 7 bases. CDR3 length: 15 amino acids. V lost 3 bases and J lost 5; bases outside the gene matches: 9. Germline values: CDR1 MGHRA, CDR2 YSYEKL. CDR3 region: CASSQVDRERTEAFF. The CDR3 DNA reads TGCGCCAGCAGCCAGGTCGACAGGGAGAGGACTGAAGCTTTCTTT.